These T cell receptor beta chains were read from a single sample in a study of blood T cells in healthy people across ages. TCRdb itself ran the 5' RACE reads through MiXCR, one entry per CDR3 protein. The sample has approximately 680,000 distinct CDR3 sequences, approximately 31% seen once. Sequenced: blood. These receptors were obtained from a woman older than 75 in good health. The CDR3 runs from the conserved cysteine through the conserved F or W. A D gene is named only where the DNA matches it firmly. Only part of the rows carry a size: once, few, many, or a class if the clone is expanded.

j_call d_call v_call clone_size cdr3_nt cdr3_aa
TRBJ2-5 NA TRBV5-1 NA TGCGCCAGCAGCTGGGGACCTCTCCAGGAGACCCAGTACTTC CASSWGPLQETQYF
TRBJ2-7 NA TRBV15 many TGTGCCACCAGCAGGCTAGGGGGGGGCTTGGCCGAGCAGTACTTC CATSRLGGGLAEQYF
TRBJ2-7 NA TRBV24-1 once TGTGCCACCAGTGATCCCGGACCCCGTGGAACCTACGAGCAGTACTTC CATSDPGPRGTYEQYF
TRBJ2-2 TRBD2 TRBV5-1 NA TGCGCCAGCAGCTCCGGACTAGCGGGGGCGAACACCGGGGAGCTGTTTTTT CASSSGLAGANTGELFF
TRBJ2-3 NA TRBV11-2 few TGTGCCAGCAGCACCGGGACCCATGGCACAGATACGCAGTATTTT CASSTGTHGTDTQYF
TRBJ2-1 NA TRBV11-1 many TGTGCCAGCAGCCCCTATGGAAATGAGCAGTTCTTC CASSPYGNEQFF
TRBJ2-1 NA TRBV12-3/TRBV12-4 NA TGTGCCAGCAGTAGAACCAGGGGACCGCTTTACAATGAGCAGTTCTTC CASSRTRGPLYNEQFF
TRBJ2-3 TRBD1 TRBV20-1 NA TGCAGTGCTAGAGATCCGGCAGGGGGAGATACGCAGTATTTT CSARDPAGGDTQYF
TRBJ2-5 TRBD2 TRBV5-1 many TGCGCCAGCAGCTTGGGGGCTAGCGGACTACAAGAGACCCAGTACTTC CASSLGASGLQETQYF
TRBJ1-6 NA TRBV3-1 many TGTGCCAGCAGCGTTAGAAAACAGGGTGATTCACCCCTCCACTTT CASSVRKQGDSPLHF
TRBJ1-5 NA TRBV6-1 many TGTGCCAGCAGTGGAGAAAGAGATCAGCCCCAGCATTTT CASSGERDQPQHF
TRBJ1-2 NA TRBV28 many TGTGCCATCCCGGCTCGGGGGAGCACCTCTAACTATGGCTACACCTTC CAIPARGSTSNYGYTF
TRBJ2-3 NA TRBV11-2 many TGTGCCAGCAGCTTCGGAGGAGGGGCCGACCTTAGCACAGATACGCAGTATTTT CASSFGGGADLSTDTQYF
TRBJ2-2 TRBD1 TRBV7-8 few TGTGCCAGCAGCTTTGACAGGGGTTGGCTGTTTTTT CASSFDRGWLFF
TRBJ2-6 NA TRBV7-2 many TGTGCCAGCAGCTACGGAGGGTCTGGGGCCAACGTCCTGACTTTC CASSYGGSGANVLTF
TRBJ2-1 NA TRBV6-5 NA TGTGCCAGCACAGTAAGAGGGCCAGGGAATGAGCAGTTCTTC CASTVRGPGNEQFF
TRBJ1-1 NA TRBV7-2 once TGTGCCAGCAGCGGGTACGGGGGAATGGAAGCTTTCTTT CASSGYGGMEAFF
TRBJ2-1 TRBD2 TRBV6-1 many TGTGCCAGCAGTGAACAGTTACTAGCGGGGGGGGGTGAGCAGTTCTTC CASSEQLLAGGGEQFF
TRBJ2-1 NA TRBV19 many TGTGCCAGTAGTATATTATCTGGGAACGCGCCGAGGGATGAGCAGTTCTTC CASSILSGNAPRDEQFF
TRBJ2-7 NA TRBV20-1 many TGCAGTGCTTCTCCCCCCTTGGGGCAGACCGAGCAGTACTTC CSASPPLGQTEQYF
TRBJ2-7 TRBD2 TRBV7-2 NA TGTGCCAGCAGCTTAGCCGGGACTAGCTCCTACAATGAGCAGTACTTC CASSLAGTSSYNEQYF
TRBJ2-7 NA TRBV20-1 many TGCAGTGCTTCGCGACCTTGGGGCGCTACCTACGAGCAGTACTTC CSASRPWGATYEQYF
TRBJ2-2 NA TRBV12-5 few TGTGCTAGTGGGCTCGGGATCGGGGAGCTGTTTTTT CASGLGIGELFF
TRBJ2-7 TRBD2 TRBV4-3 many TGCGCCAGCAGCCAAGATAGGGAGGGGCACGAGCAGTACTTC CASSQDREGHEQYF
TRBJ1-5 NA TRBV4-2 many TGTGCCAGCAGCCAAGGGTCGGGGAATCAGCCCCAGCATTTT CASSQGSGNQPQHF
TRBJ2-7 NA TRBV20-1 many TGCAGTGCTAGAGATCGGAACGAGCAGTACTTC CSARDRNEQYF
TRBJ1-2 NA TRBV29-1 many TGCAGCGCTGGGGACGGGACGGTATCTGGCTACACCTTC CSAGDGTVSGYTF
TRBJ2-7 TRBD2 TRBV15 many TGTGCCACCAGCAGCTCAGAGGGCGGAGCGGGGGCAATCGTCTACGAGCAGTACTTC CATSSSEGGAGAIVYEQYF
TRBJ2-1 NA TRBV10-3 many TGTGCCATCAGCTTCGGGGCCAATGAGCAGTTCTTC CAISFGANEQFF
TRBJ2-6 TRBD1 TRBV27 NA TGTGCCAGCAGCCCCCACCGGACAGGGGAGTTTCCTGGGGCCAACGCCCTGACTTTC CASSPHRTGEFPGANALTF
TRBJ2-1 TRBD2 TRBV6-1 many TGTGCCAGCAGCGCTAGCGGGGGGGACAATGAGCAGTTCTTC CASSASGGDNEQFF
TRBJ2-7 NA TRBV3-1 few TGTGCCAGCAGCCAAGAGGCCCCACGGCAGCCTCCCTACGAGCAGTACTTC CASSQEAPRQPPYEQYF
TRBJ2-1 TRBD2 TRBV9 many TGTGCCAGCAGCGCCCTAGGAGCGGGGGTTCCCAATGAGCAGTTCTTC CASSALGAGVPNEQFF
TRBJ1-4 TRBD1 TRBV7-2 many TGTGCCAGCAGCGATGCGACAGGGCTTAATGAAAAACTGTTTTTT CASSDATGLNEKLFF
TRBJ2-7 TRBD2 TRBV20-1 NA TGCAGTGCTAGAACTAGCGGGGAGCCAGGCGGGGAGCAGTACTTC CSARTSGEPGGEQYF
TRBJ2-2 NA TRBV25-1 NA TGTGCCAGCAGTGGACAGACTACTCCCGGGGAGCTGTTTTTT CASSGQTTPGELFF
TRBJ2-3 NA TRBV6-2/TRBV6-3 many TGTGCCAGCAGTTACGTGGGAGATACGCAGTATTTT CASSYVGDTQYF
TRBJ2-7 TRBD2 TRBV5-1 many TGCGCCAGCAGCTTTGGGGCTAGCGGGGCGGTCTCCTACGAGCAGTACTTC CASSFGASGAVSYEQYF